What follows is one T cell receptor beta chain and its context. The antigen is undetermined. In making TCR beta libraries, quantitative 5'-RACE with molecular barcodes was used. Via MiXCR, TCRdb re-called the 5' RACE reads, giving one row per CDR3 protein. This table holds fewer than 750,000 distinct CDR3 sequences, over 15% found once. The record originates from a study of CD8 T cells in ankylosing spondylitis. Overall study findings and caveats: Significantly higher representation of disease-linked clones was reported for matched ankylosing spondylitis synovial fluid. Seven to nine highly homologous variants made up a TCR beta motif that seemed to typify ankylosing spondylitis blood. Earlier work had already found some motif variants in reactive arthritis synovial fluid and blood. Clones linked to the disease showed a CD8+ phenotype. They occurred at relatively low frequencies in peripheral blood.

The sequence came from a male donor with ankylosing spondylitis. Sequencing was performed on blood, either unsorted or a sorted T cell fraction (not recorded which).

The CDR3 loop reads CASSSDSYRNTEAFF. CDR3 in DNA: TGTGCCAGCAGCTCGGACAGCTATCGTAACACTGAAGCTTTCTTT. The J gene is TRBJ1-1, the V gene TRBV7-9; D might be TRBD1 (6 bases). The length of the CDR3 is 15 residues. Trimming removed 4 bases from V and 2 bases from J, with 14 bases in between. Germline lookup yields CDR1 SEHNR and CDR2 FQNEAQ (reference sequence).